These 15 T cell receptor beta chains originate from one sample sequenced in a study of blood T cell repertoires in COVID-19. Sequencing was performed with immunoSEQ multiplex PCR; in TCRdb, only in-frame clones are kept and a portion is missing. The repertoire consists of 350,000 to 450,000 clones, with around nine tenths occurring once and the leading ten covering over 2.5%. The sequenced sample was peripheral blood. Source of these receptors: a human donor in a cohort sampled during active COVID-19.

V gene TRBV7-2 combines with J gene TRBJ2-5, with TRBD1 identical over 9 bases. The CDR3 extends over 16 amino acids. Germline assignment: CDR1 SGHTA and CDR2 FQGNSA. V lost 1 base, J lost 1 base, and 4 bases stayed unmatched. CDR3: CASSLVWGQGQETQYF. CDR3 in DNA: TGTGCCAGCAGCTTAGTATGGGGACAGGGCCAAGAGACCCAGTACTTC.

V is TRBV2 and J is TRBJ2-7; a weak D match, TRBD2 (5 bases). Germline CDR1 and CDR2: SNHLY and FYNNEI. The CDR3 sequence is 14 residues long. Trimming cost V 5 bases and J 7 bases, with 18 bases left between them. The CDR3 sequence is CASSPRLERGEQYF. The CDR3 DNA reads as TGTGCCAGCAGTCCTCGACTGGAACGGGGAGAGCAGTACTTC.

This chain joins TRBV30 and TRBJ2-4, with D perhaps TRBD2 (5 bases). This CDR3 is built from 11 residues. V shed 7 bases and J shed 9 bases, with 13 bases lying between them. The germline V gene has CDR1 GTSNPN and CDR2 SVGIG (reference sequence). CDR3 amino acids: CAFTRVGIQYF. CDR3 nucleotide sequence: TGTGCCTTCACGCGGGTGGGCATTCAGTACTTC.

This chain uses TRBV3-1 (or the pseudogene TRBV3-2) with TRBJ2-3, with TRBD1 identical over 8 bases. The CDR3 has 15 residues. Trimming took 0 bases from V and 8 from J; bases not matched to a gene: 7. Per the germline V gene, CDR1 is LGHDT and CDR2 is YNNKEL (reference sequence). This CDR3 reads CASSQDPAGGGTQYF. The CDR3 DNA reads as TGTGCCAGCAGCCAAGATCCCGCAGGGGGCGGTACGCAGTATTTT.

The rearrangement uses TRBV9 and TRBJ1-4; 9 nucleotides match TRBD1. The CDR3 has 14 residues. Looked up from germline, CDR1 is SGDLS and CDR2 is YYNGEE. With 3 bases clipped from V and 8 bases from J, the junction kept 5 bases outside the gene matches. The CDR3 loop is CASSEGDRAEKLFF. For the CDR3, the DNA is TGTGCCAGCAGCGAGGGGGACAGGGCCGAAAAACTGTTTTTT.

DNA for the CDR3: TGTGCCAGCAAATGGGTGGGGGCGAACACTGAAGCTTTCTTT. Protein sequence: CASKWVGANTEAFF. The chain links TRBV28 to TRBJ1-1; a weak D match, TRBD1 (6 bases). CDR1 and CDR2 (germline): MDHEN, SYDVKM. The CDR3 runs to 14 residues. Trimming removed 7 bases at V and 1 base at J, with 13 bases between.

The V and J genes are TRBV19 and TRBJ1-1, with unresolved D. Germline values: CDR1 LNHDA, CDR2 SQIVND (reference sequence). CDR3 length: 12 residues. Between the trimmed V and J ends, which lost 8 bases and 4 bases, there was a span of 11 bases. Written as DNA, the CDR3 is TGTGCCAGTTGGGGAGGACCCACTGAAGCTTTCTTT. Its protein is CASWGGPTEAFF. Full variable domain (remainder filled in from reference TRBV19 and TRBJ1-1): DGGITQSPKYLFRKEGQNVTLSCEQNLNHDAMYWYRQDPGQGLRLIYYSQIVNDFQKGDIAEGYSVSREKKESFPLTVTSAQKNPTAFYLCASWGGPTEAFFGQGTRLTVV.

The chain links TRBV5-4 to TRBJ1-1; D unresolved. CDR1 is SGHNT and CDR2 is YYREEE in the germline V gene (reference sequence). V lost 0 bases and J lost 0, with 9 bases in between. This CDR3 is built from 15 residues. The CDR3 region has the DNA TGTGCCAGCAGCTTGGCTGGCCCCATGAACACTGAAGCTTTCTTT. The encoded protein is CASSLAGPMNTEAFF.

The rearrangement links TRBV9 to TRBJ2-7; 10 bases are shared with TRBD2. The germline gives CDR1 SGDLS, CDR2 YYNGEE. V was pared by 0 bases and J by 3 bases, with 9 bases of the junction left unmatched. CDR3 length: 17 amino acids. The CDR3 loop reads CASSVADVQREGYEQYF. In nucleotides, the CDR3 is TGTGCCAGCAGCGTAGCAGATGTTCAGCGGGAGGGCTACGAGCAGTACTTC.

The V gene is TRBV5-4, the J gene TRBJ2-7, with 10 bases lining up with TRBD2. The J segment lost 2 bases and the V segment lost 5 bases, leaving 4 bases of the junction unmatched. The CDR3 has 14 residues. CDR1 SGHNT and CDR2 YYREEE come from the germline V gene (reference sequence). CDR3 DNA sequence: TGTGCCAGCAGTCCCGGACTAGCGGCCTACGAGCAGTACTTC. Translating it yields CASSPGLAAYEQYF.

The gene calls are TRBV4-2 and TRBJ2-1; 7 bases match TRBD1. After removal of 3 bases from V and 10 bases from J, the junction contained 9 bases not matched to a gene. Germline values: CDR1 LGHNA, CDR2 YNFKEQ. The CDR3 length is 14 residues. CDR3 sequence (DNA): TGTGCCAGCAGCCAGGGGATAGGGGGCTGGGAGCAGTTCTTC. It codes for CASSQGIGGWEQFF.

This chain joins TRBV28 and TRBJ2-7; D perhaps matches TRBD2 (6 bases). The CDR3 is 12 residues long. Germline V gives CDR1 MDHEN, CDR2 SYDVKM. The V and J ends lost 11 bases and 0 bases respectively, with 11 bases between them. DNA of the CDR3: TGTGCCGGGGGGACCAGCTCCTACGAGCAGTACTTC. Its protein is CAGGTSSYEQYF.

The rearrangement links TRBV4-1 to TRBJ2-1; 8 nucleotides align to TRBD2. Germline CDR1 reads MGHRA; CDR2 reads YSYEKL. V dropped 0 bases and J dropped 0; count of bases not matched to a gene: 10. The CDR3 runs to 19 residues. DNA for the CDR3: TGCGCCAGCAGCCAAGATCGGTTCGGGGGGGGTAGCTCCTACAATGAGCAGTTCTTC. Amino acid sequence: CASSQDRFGGGSSYNEQFF.

The rearrangement links TRBV19 to TRBJ2-1; D remains unclear. This CDR3 comprises 12 residues. CDR1 and CDR2 from the germline V gene are LNHDA and SQIVND (reference sequence). Trimming shortened V by 3 bases and J by 7 bases, and 7 bases separated the two germline ends. The CDR3 nucleotides read TGTGCCAGTAGTATCGACGGGAATGAGCAGTTCTTC. Translation: CASSIDGNEQFF.

The chain links TRBV2 to TRBJ2-1; tentatively, D is TRBD2 (5 bases). Germline CDR1 and CDR2: SNHLY and FYNNEI. This CDR3 comprises 14 residues. V lost 4 bases and J lost 3, with 10 bases in between. As DNA, the CDR3 is TGTGCCAGCAGTGGAATCCGGGACTACAATGAGCAGTTCTTC. Its translation: CASSGIRDYNEQFF.